This TCR beta chain comes out of a study of shared clonotypes between healthy human individuals. Study information: Plates per donor: three CD4 naive, three CD4 memory, two CD8 naive, one CD8 memory.

V lost 2 bases, J lost 4 bases, and 5 bases stayed unmatched. The CDR3 length is 16 residues. Germline CDR1 MGHRA, CDR2 YSYEKL. Terminally differentiated effector memory CD45RA+ cells were excluded by CCR7 positive selection of CD45RO-negative cells. Method: immunoSEQ multiplex PCR; TCRdb's copy keeps in-frame clones and lacks some. The sample holds hundreds of thousands of clones, nearly 98% seen once. The sequencing sample was made of naive CD8+ T cells sorted from blood. J is TRBJ2-1 and V is TRBV4-1, with TRBD2 matching over 10 bases. The origin of this receptor is a man between 25 and 39 years old in good health. CDR3 DNA: TGCGCCAGCAGCCAAATAGGACTAGCGGTTTACAATGAGCAGTTCTTC. It translates to CASSQIGLAVYNEQFF.